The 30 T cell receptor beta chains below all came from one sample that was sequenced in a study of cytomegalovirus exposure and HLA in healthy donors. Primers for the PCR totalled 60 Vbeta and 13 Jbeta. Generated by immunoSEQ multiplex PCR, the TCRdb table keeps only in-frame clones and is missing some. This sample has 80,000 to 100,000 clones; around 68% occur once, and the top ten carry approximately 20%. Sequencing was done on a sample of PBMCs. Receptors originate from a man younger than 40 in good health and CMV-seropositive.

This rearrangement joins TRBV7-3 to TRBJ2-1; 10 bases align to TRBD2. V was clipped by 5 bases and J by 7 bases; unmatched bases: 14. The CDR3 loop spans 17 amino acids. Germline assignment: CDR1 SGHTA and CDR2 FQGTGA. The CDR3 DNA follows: TGTGCCAGCAGCGTAGCGGGGCTAGCGGGAGAAGGGAATGAGCAGTTCTTC. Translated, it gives CASSVAGLAGEGNEQFF.

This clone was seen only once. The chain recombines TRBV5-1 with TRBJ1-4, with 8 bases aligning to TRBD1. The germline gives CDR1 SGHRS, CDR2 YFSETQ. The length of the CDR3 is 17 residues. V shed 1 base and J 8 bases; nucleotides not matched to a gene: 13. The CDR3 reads CASSLTSIGTGWEKLFF. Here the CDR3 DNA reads TGCGCCAGCAGCTTGACTTCTATAGGGACAGGATGGGAAAAACTGTTTTTT.

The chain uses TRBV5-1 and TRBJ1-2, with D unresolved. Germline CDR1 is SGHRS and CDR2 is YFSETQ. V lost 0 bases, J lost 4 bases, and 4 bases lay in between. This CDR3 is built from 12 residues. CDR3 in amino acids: CASSLASYGYTF. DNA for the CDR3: TGCGCCAGCAGCTTGGCCAGCTATGGCTACACCTTC.

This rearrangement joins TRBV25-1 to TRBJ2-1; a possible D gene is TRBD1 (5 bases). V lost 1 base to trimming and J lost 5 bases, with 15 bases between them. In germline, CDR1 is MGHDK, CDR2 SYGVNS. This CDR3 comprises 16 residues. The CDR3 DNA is TGTGCCAGCAGTGAATCGGTCAGGGTTTTTCACAATGAGCAGTTCTTC. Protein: CASSESVRVFHNEQFF.

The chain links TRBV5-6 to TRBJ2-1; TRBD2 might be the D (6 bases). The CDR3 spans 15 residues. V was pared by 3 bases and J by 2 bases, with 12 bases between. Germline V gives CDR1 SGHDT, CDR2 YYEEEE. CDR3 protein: CASSSEGVAYNEQFF. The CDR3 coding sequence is TGTGCCAGCAGCTCGGAGGGAGTGGCCTACAATGAGCAGTTCTTC.

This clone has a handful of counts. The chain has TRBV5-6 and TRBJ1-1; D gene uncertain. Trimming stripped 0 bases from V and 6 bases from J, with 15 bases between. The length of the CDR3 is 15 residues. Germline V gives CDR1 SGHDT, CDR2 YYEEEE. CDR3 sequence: CASSLEFIPGAEAFF. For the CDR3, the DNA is TGTGCCAGCAGCTTGGAATTTATCCCCGGGGCTGAAGCTTTCTTT.

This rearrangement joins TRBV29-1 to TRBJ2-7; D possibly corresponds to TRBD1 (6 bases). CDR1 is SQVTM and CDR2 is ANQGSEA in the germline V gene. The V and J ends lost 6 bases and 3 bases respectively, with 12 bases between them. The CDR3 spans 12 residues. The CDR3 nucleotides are TGCAGCGTGGTGACAGGAGACTACGAGCAGTACTTC. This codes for CSVVTGDYEQYF.

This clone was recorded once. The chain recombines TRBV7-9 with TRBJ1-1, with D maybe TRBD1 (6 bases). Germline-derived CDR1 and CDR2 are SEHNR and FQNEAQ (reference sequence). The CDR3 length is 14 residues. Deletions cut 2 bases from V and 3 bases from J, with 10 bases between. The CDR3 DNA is TGTGCCAGCAGCTTAAGGTCAGGGGACACTGAAGCTTTCTTT. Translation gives CASSLRSGDTEAFF.

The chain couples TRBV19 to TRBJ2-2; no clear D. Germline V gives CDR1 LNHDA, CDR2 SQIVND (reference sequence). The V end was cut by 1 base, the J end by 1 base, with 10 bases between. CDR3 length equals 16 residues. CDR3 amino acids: CASSIGDTKNTGELFF. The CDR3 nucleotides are TGTGCCAGTAGTATAGGAGACACCAAGAACACCGGGGAGCTGTTTTTT.

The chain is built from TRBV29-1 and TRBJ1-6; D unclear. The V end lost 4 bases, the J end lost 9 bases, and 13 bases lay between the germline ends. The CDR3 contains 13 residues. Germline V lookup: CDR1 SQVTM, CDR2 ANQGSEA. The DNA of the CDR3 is TGCAGCGTTGGGTTGGAAAGAGGTTCACCCCTCCACTTT. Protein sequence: CSVGLERGSPLHF.

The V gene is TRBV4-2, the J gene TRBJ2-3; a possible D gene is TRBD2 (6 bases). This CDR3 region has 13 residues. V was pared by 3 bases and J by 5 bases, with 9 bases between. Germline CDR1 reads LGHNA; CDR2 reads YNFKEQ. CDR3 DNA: TGTGCCAGCAGCCATCGGGGGAGAGATACGCAGTATTTT. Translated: CASSHRGRDTQYF.

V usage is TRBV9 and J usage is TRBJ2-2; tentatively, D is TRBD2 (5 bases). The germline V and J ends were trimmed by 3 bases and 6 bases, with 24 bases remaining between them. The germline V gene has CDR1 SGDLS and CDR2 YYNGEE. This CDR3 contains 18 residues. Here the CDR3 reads CASSEGLYIKTDAGELFF. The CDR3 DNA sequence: TGTGCCAGCAGCGAAGGACTCTATATCAAAACGGACGCCGGGGAGCTGTTTTTT.

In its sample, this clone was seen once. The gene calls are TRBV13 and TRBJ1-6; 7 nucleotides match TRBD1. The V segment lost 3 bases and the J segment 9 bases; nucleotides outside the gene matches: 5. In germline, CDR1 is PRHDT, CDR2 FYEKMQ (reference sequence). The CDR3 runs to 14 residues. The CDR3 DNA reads TGTGCCAGCAGCTTTATCCAGGGGGGTTCACCCCTCCACTTT. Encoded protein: CASSFIQGGSPLHF.

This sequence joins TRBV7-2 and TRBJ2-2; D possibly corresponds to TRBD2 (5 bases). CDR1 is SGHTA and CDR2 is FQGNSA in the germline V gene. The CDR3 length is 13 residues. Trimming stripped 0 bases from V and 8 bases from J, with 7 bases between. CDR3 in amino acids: CASSLARVGELFF. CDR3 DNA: TGTGCCAGCAGCTTAGCGAGGGTTGGGGAGCTGTTTTTT.

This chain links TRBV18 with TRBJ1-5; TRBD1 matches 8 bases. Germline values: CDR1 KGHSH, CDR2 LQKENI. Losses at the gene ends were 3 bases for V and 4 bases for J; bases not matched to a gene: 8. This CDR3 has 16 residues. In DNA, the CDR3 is TGTGCCAGCTCACCTGACAGGGGCGGGGGAAATCAGCCCCAGCATTTT. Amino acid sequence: CASSPDRGGGNQPQHF.

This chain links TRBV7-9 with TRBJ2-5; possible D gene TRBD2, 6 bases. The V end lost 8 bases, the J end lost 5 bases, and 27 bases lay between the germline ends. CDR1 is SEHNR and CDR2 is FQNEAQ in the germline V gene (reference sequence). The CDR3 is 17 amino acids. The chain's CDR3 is CASGLGGGGVSWETQYF. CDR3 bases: TGTGCCAGCGGCCTGGGAGGTGGAGGGGTTTCGTGGGAGACCCAGTACTTC.

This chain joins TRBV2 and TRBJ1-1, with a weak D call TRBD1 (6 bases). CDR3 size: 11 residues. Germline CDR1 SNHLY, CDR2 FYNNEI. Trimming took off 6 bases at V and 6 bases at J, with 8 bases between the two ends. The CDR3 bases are TGTGCCAGCAGACAGGGCCCTGAAGCTTTCTTT. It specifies CASRQGPEAFF.

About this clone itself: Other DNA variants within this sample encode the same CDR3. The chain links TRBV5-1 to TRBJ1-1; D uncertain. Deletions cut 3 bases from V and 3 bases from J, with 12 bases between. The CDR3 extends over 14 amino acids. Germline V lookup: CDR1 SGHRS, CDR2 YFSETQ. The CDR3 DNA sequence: TGCGCCAGCAGCTCCGCTGGCGGATACACTGAAGCTTTCTTT. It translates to CASSSAGGYTEAFF.

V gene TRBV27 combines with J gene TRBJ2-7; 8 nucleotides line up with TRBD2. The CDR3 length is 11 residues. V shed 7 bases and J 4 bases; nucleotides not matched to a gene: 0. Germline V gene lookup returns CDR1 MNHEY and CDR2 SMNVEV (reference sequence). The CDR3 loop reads CASTGGYEQYF. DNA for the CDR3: TGTGCCAGCACGGGGGGGTACGAGCAGTACTTC.

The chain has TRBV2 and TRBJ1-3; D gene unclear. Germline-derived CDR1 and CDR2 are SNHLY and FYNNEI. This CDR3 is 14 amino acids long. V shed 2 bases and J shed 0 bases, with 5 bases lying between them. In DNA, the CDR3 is TGTGCCAGCAGTGAAATCAGCTCTGGAAACACCATATATTTT. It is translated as CASSEISSGNTIYF.

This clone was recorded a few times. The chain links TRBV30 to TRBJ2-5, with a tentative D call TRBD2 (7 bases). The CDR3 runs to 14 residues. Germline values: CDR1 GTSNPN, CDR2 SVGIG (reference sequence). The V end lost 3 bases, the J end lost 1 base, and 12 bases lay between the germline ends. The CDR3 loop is CAWSEGGSQETQYF. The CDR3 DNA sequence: TGTGCCTGGAGCGAGGGGGGGAGCCAAGAGACCCAGTACTTC.

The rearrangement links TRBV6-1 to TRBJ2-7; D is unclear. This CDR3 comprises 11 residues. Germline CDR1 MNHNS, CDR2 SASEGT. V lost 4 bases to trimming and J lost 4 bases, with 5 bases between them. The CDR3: CASSANYEQYF. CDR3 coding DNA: TGTGCCAGCAGTGCAAATTACGAGCAGTACTTC.

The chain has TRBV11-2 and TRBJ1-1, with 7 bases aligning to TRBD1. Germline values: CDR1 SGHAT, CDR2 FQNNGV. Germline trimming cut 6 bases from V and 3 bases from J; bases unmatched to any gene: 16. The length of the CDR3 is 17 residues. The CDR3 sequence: CASSYRGTVKGDTEAFF. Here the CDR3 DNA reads TGTGCCAGCAGTTACCGGGGGACAGTGAAGGGGGACACTGAAGCTTTCTTT.

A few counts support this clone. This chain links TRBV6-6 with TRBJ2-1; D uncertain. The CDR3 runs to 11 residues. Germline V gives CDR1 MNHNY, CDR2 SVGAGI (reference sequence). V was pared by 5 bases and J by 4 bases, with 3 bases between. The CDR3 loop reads CASSQYNEQFF. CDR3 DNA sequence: TGTGCCAGCAGTCAATACAATGAGCAGTTCTTC.

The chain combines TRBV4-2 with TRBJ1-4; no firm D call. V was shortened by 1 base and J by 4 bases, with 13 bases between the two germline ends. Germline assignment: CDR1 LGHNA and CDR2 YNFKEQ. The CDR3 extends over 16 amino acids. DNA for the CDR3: TGTGCCAGCAGCCAAGGGACCGGGATTCATAATGAAAAACTGTTTTTT. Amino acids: CASSQGTGIHNEKLFF.

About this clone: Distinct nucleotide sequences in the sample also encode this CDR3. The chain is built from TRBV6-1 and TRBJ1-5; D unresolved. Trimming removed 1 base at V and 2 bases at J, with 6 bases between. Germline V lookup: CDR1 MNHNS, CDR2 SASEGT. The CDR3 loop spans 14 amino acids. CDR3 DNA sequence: TGTGCCAGCAGTGAAGGAGCGGGCAATCAGCCCCAGCATTTT. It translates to CASSEGAGNQPQHF.

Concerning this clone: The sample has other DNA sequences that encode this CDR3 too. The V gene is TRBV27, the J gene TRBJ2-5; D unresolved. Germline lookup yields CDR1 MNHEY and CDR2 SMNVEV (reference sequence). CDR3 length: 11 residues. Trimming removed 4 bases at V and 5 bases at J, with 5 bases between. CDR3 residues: CASSSEETQYF. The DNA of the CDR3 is TGTGCCAGCAGTTCTGAGGAGACCCAGTACTTC.

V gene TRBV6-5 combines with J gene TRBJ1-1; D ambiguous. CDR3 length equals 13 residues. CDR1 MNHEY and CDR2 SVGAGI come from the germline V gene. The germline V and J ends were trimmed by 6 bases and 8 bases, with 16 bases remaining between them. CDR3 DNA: TGTGCCAGCAGCGCCGGGATAACTCTAGAAGCTTTCTTT. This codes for CASSAGITLEAFF.

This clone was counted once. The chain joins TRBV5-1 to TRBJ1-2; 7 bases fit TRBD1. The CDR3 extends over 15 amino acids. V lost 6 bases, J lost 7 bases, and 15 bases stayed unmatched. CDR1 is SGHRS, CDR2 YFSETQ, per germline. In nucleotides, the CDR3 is TGCGCCAGCATGCTATCTGGACAGGAGGGAAGTGGCTACACCTTC. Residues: CASMLSGQEGSGYTF.

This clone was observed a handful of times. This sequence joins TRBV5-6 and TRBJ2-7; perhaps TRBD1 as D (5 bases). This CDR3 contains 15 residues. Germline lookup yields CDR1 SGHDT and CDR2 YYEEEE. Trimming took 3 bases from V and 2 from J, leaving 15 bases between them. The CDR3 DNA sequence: TGTGCCAGCAGCTCGGCGGACAAGCCTCCCTACGAGCAGTACTTC. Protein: CASSSADKPPYEQYF.